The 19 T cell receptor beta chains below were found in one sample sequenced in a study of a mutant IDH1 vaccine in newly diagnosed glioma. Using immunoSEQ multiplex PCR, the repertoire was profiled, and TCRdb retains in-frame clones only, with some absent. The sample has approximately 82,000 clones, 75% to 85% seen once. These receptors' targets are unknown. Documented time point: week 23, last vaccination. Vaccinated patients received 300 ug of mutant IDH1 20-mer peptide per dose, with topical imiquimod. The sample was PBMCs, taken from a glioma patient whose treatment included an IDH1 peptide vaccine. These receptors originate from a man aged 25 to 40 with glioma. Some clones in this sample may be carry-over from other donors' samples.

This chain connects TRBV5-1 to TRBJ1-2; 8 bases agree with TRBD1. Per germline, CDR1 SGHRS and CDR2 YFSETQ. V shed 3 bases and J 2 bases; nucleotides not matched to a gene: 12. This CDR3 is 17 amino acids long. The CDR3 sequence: CASSSGTGGFYNYGYTF. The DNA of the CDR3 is TGCGCCAGCAGCTCCGGGACAGGCGGATTTTACAACTATGGCTACACCTTC.

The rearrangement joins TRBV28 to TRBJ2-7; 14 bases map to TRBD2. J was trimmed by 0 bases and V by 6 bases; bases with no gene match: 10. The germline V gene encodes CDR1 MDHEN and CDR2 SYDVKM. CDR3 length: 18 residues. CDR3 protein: CASRTGTSGRPSSYEQYF. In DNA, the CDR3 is TGTGCCAGCAGAACCGGGACTAGCGGGAGACCGAGCTCCTACGAGCAGTACTTC.

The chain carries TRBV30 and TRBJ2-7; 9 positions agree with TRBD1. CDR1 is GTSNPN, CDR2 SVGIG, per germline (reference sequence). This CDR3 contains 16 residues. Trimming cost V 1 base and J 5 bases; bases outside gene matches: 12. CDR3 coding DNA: TGTGCCTGGAGTGGAGAGTCCGGGACAGGGTCGGACGAGCAGTACTTC. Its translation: CAWSGESGTGSDEQYF.

The CDR3 nucleotides are TGTGCCAGCAGCAAAAGTTCCAGCGGGAGTTGGATAGATACGCAGTATTTT. Its translation: CASSKSSSGSWIDTQYF. V gene TRBV21-1 combines with J gene TRBJ2-3; the table's TRBD2 call for D was not verified on the DNA. TRBV21-1 is a listed pseudogene. The CDR3 runs to 17 residues.

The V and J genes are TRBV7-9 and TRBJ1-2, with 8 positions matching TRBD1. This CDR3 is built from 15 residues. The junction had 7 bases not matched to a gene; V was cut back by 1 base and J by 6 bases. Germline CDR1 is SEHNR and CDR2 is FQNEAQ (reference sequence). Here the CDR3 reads CASSLVAGGADGYTF. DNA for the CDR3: TGTGCCAGCAGCTTAGTTGCAGGGGGCGCGGATGGCTACACCTTC.

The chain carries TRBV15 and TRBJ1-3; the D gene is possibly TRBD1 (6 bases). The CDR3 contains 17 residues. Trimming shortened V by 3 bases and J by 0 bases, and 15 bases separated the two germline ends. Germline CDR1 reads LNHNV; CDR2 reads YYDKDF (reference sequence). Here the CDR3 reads CATSRGDGGFSGNTIYF. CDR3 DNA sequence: TGTGCCACCAGCAGGGGGGACGGGGGCTTCTCTGGAAACACCATATATTTT.

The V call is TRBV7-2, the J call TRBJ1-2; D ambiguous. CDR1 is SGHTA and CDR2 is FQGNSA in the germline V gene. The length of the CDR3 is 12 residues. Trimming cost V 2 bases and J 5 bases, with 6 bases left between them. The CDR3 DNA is TGTGCCAGCAGCTTACGGCCTTATGGCTACACCTTC. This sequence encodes CASSLRPYGYTF. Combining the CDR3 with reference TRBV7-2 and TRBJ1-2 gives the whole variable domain GAGVSQSPSNKVTEKGKDVELRCDPISGHTALYWYRQSLGQGLEFLIYFQGNSAPDKSGLPSDRFSAERTGGSVSTLTIQRTQQEDSAVYLCASSLRPYGYTFGSGTRLTVV.

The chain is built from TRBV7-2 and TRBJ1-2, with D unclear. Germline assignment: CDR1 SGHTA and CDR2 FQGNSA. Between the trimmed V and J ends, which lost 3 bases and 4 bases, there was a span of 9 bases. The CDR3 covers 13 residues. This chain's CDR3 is CASSLSPVYGYTF. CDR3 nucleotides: TGTGCCAGCAGCTTGTCCCCGGTCTATGGCTACACCTTC. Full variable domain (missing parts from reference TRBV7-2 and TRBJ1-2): GAGVSQSPSNKVTEKGKDVELRCDPISGHTALYWYRQSLGQGLEFLIYFQGNSAPDKSGLPSDRFSAERTGGSVSTLTIQRTQQEDSAVYLCASSLSPVYGYTFGSGTRLTVV.

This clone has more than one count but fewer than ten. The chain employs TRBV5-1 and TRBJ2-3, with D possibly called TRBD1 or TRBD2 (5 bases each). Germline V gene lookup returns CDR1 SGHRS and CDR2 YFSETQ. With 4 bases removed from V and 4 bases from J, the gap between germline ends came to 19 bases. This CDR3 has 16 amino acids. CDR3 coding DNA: TGCGCCAGCAGCCCCCTTGGGGGACCAAGGCCAGATACGCAGTATTTT. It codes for CASSPLGGPRPDTQYF.

The CDR3 coding sequence is TGTGCCAGCAGTCAAAACAGGGCTGGAAACACCATATATTTT. This translates into CASSQNRAGNTIYF. The chain employs TRBV28 and TRBJ1-3, with TRBD1 as a possible D gene (6 bases). Per the germline V gene, CDR1 is MDHEN and CDR2 is SYDVKM. The CDR3 covers 14 residues. The V end lost 5 bases, the J end lost 2 bases, and 10 bases lay between the germline ends.

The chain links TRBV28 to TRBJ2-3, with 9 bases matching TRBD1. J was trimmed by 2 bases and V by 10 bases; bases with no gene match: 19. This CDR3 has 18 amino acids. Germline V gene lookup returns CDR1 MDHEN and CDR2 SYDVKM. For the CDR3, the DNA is TGTGCCACCCGAAGGACAGGGGTTGTTAATATTGTCACAGATACGCAGTATTTT. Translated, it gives CATRRTGVVNIVTDTQYF.

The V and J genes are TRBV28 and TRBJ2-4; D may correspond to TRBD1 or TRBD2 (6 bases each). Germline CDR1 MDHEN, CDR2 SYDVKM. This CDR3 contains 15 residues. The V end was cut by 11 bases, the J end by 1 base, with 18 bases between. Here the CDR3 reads CAASGAPGAKNIQYF. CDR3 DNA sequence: TGTGCCGCCTCGGGGGCGCCGGGGGCCAAAAACATTCAGTACTTC.

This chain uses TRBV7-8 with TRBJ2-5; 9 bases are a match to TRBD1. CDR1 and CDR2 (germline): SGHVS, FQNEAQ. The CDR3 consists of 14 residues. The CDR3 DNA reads TGTGCTACATTTCCCGGGACAGGGCAAGAGACCCAGTACTTC. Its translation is CATFPGTGQETQYF. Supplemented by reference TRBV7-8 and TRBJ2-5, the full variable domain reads GAGVSQSPRYKVAKRGQDVALRCDPISGHVSLFWYQQALGQGPEFLTYFQNEAQLDKSGLPSDRFFAERPEGSVSTLKIQRTQQEDSAVYLCATFPGTGQETQYFGPGTRLLVL.

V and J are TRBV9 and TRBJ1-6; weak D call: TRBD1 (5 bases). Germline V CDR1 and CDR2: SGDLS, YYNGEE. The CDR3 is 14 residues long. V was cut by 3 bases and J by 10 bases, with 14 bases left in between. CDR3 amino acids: CASSALTRDSPLHF. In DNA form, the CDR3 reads TGTGCCAGCAGCGCATTGACCCGGGACTCACCCCTCCACTTT.

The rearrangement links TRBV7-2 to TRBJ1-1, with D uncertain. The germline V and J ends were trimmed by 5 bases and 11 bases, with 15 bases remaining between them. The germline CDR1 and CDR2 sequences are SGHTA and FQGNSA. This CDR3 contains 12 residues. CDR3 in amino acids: CASSQLRLDAFF. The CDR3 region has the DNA TGTGCCAGCAGCCAACTCAGGTTGGATGCTTTCTTT. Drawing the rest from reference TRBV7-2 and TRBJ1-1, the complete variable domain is GAGVSQSPSNKVTEKGKDVELRCDPISGHTALYWYRQSLGQGLEFLIYFQGNSAPDKSGLPSDRFSAERTGGSVSTLTIQRTQQEDSAVYLCASSQLRLDAFFGQGTRLTVV.

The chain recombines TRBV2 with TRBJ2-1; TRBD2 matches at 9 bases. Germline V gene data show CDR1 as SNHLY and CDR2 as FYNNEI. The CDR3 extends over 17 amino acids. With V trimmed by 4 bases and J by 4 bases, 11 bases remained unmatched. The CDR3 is CASSGGSGRFRYNEQFF. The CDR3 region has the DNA TGTGCCAGCAGTGGAGGTAGCGGGAGATTTCGATACAATGAGCAGTTCTTC.

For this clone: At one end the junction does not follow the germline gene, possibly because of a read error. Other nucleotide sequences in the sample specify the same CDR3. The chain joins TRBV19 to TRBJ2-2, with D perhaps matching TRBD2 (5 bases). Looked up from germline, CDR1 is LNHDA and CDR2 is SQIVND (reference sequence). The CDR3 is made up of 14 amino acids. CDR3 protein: CASSRQVNTGELFF. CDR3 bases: TGTGCCAGTAGTAGGCAGGTTAACACCGGGGAGCTGTTTTTC.

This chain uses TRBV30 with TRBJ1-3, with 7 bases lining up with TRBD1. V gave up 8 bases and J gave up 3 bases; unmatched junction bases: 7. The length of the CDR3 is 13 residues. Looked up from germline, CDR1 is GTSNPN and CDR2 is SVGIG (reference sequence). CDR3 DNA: TGTGCCGGGGACAGTATGAGTGGAAACACCATATATTTT. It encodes CAGDSMSGNTIYF.

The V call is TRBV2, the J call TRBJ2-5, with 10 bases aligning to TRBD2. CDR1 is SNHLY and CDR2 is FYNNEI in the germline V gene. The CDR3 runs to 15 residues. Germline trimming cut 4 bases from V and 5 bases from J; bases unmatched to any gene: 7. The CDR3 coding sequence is TGTGCCAGCAGTGCCGGGACTAGCGCAGAGGAGACCCAGTACTTC. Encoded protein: CASSAGTSAEETQYF.